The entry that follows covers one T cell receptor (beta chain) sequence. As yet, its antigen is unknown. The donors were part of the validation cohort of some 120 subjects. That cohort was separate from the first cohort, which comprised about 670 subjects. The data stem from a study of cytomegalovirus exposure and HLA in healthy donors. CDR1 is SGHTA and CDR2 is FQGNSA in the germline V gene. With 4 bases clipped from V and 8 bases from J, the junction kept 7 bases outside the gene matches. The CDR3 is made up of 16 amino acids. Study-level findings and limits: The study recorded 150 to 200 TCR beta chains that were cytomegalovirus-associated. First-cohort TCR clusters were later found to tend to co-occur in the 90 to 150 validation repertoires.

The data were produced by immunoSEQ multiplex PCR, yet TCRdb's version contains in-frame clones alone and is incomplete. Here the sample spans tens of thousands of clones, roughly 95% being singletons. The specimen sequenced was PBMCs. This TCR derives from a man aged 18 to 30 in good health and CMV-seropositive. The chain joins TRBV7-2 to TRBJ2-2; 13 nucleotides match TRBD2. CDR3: CASSSGTSGKSGELFF. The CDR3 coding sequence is TGTGCCAGCAGCTCCGGGACTAGCGGGAAGTCGGGGGAGCTGTTTTTT.